Below are 8 T cell receptor beta chains sequenced from a single sample in a study of shared clonotypes between healthy human individuals. The method was immunoSEQ multiplex PCR; TCRdb's version includes in-frame clones alone and lacks a portion of them. The sample records roughly 500,000 clones, about 76% being singletons. Input material: PBMCs. These receptors all come from a woman aged 40 to 49 in good health. Some clones in this sample may be carry-over from other donors' samples.

A remark on this clone: This may arise from a read error, as a much more abundant clone is one base away. The sample holds other DNA sequences that translate to the same CDR3. V is TRBV7-9 and J is TRBJ2-7, with D uncertain. The germline V and J ends were trimmed by 1 base and 7 bases, with 20 bases remaining between them. The germline V gene encodes CDR1 SEHNR and CDR2 FQNEAQ (reference sequence). The CDR3 covers 16 residues. In DNA form, the CDR3 reads TGTGCCAGCAGCTTAGTAGGAAAGCTGGTGGGCGGTGAGCAGTACTTC. This encodes CASSLVGKLVGGEQYF.

CDR3 amino acids: CASSQSRNTEAFF. The CDR3 coding sequence is TGTGCCAGCAGCCAGAGCAGGAACACTGAAGCTTTCTTT. The rearrangement uses TRBV2 and TRBJ1-1; D is unclear. The CDR3 is 13 residues long. Germline V gene sequence: CDR1 SNHLY, CDR2 FYNNEI. The ends were cut back, 6 bases at V and 1 base at J, with 9 bases in the middle.

The chain couples TRBV7-2 to TRBJ2-7; TRBD2 might be the D (7 bases). Germline lookup yields CDR1 SGHTA and CDR2 FQGNSA. V was pared by 5 bases and J by 3 bases, with 17 bases between. CDR3 size: 15 residues. The CDR3 loop is CASSPRGGVVYEQYF. In DNA form, the CDR3 reads TGTGCCAGCAGCCCTAGGGGGGGAGTGGTCTACGAGCAGTACTTC.

The rearrangement joins TRBV7-9 to TRBJ1-1; D not certain. Germline-derived CDR1 and CDR2 are SEHNR and FQNEAQ (reference sequence). V was pared by 2 bases and J by 2 bases, with 6 bases between. This CDR3 spans 13 amino acids. CDR3 protein: CASSLFPNTEAFF. DNA of the CDR3: TGTGCCAGCAGCTTATTTCCAAACACTGAAGCTTTCTTT.

Points on this clone: This sample includes further DNA sequences coding for the same CDR3. CDR3 sequence reads: CASSAPTDTQYF. As DNA, the CDR3 is TGTGCCAGCAGCGCCCCAACAGATACGCAGTATTTT. The J gene is TRBJ2-3, the V gene TRBV28; no definite D call. V dropped 6 bases and J dropped 3 bases, with 7 bases sitting between them. This CDR3 has 12 residues. CDR1 MDHEN and CDR2 SYDVKM come from the germline V gene.

This clone was seen at least ten times. The chain carries TRBV19 and TRBJ1-2; 8 nucleotides line up with TRBD1. Germline values: CDR1 LNHDA, CDR2 SQIVND (reference sequence). The CDR3 totals 15 residues. V lost 3 bases and J lost 0; bases outside the gene matches: 3. Written as DNA, the CDR3 is TGTGCCAGTAGTATCGGGACAGGAGCTAACTATGGCTACACCTTC. This sequence encodes CASSIGTGANYGYTF.

CDR3 sequence (DNA): TGTGCCAGCTCTCTGGACAGGGGCAACGAGCAGTACTTC. It encodes CASSLDRGNEQYF. The V gene is TRBV18, the J gene TRBJ2-7; TRBD1 agrees at 9 bases. This CDR3 spans 13 amino acids. The V segment lost 6 bases and the J segment 5 bases; nucleotides outside the gene matches: 5. The germline V gene encodes CDR1 KGHSH and CDR2 LQKENI.

On this clone: Only one base separates this from a far larger clonotype, so it likely reflects a read error. The sample has other DNA sequences that encode this CDR3 too. The genes are TRBV2 and TRBJ2-7, with D hard to call. V lost 3 bases to trimming and J lost 2 bases, with 5 bases between them. The length of the CDR3 is 12 residues. CDR1 and CDR2 from the germline V gene are SNHLY and FYNNEI. This CDR3 is CASSDLAYEQYF. In DNA form, the CDR3 reads TGTGCCAGCAGTGATTTGGCCTACGAGCAGTACTTC.